This TCR beta chain came from a study of CD8 T cells in ankylosing spondylitis. Regarding this clonotype: Its antigen remains unknown.

Study findings and constraints: Several highly homologous variants made up a TCR beta motif, and this motif appeared characteristic of ankylosing spondylitis blood. Peripheral blood samples showed relatively rare disease-linked clones, and these clones were CD8+. Earlier studies detected some motif variants in reactive arthritis synovial fluid and blood.

Using quantitative 5'-RACE with molecular barcodes, the authors made TCR beta libraries. Each CDR3 protein gets one entry after TCRdb re-called the 5' RACE reads with MiXCR. The sample records 250,000 to 350,000 distinct CDR3 sequences, more than 20% being singletons. CDR1 KGHDR and CDR2 SFDVKD come from the germline V gene. Trimming removed 9 bases from V and 5 bases from J, with 14 bases in between. This CDR3 comprises 13 residues. Source material: blood, either unsorted or a sorted T cell fraction (not recorded which). The chain employs TRBV24-1 and TRBJ2-3, with D perhaps TRBD1 (5 bases). The sequence derives from a female donor with ankylosing spondylitis or in good health (not recorded which). The CDR3 DNA follows: TGTGCCACCGCAGACGTACAGGAAGATACGCAGTATTTT. This codes for CATADVQEDTQYF.